This TCR beta chain was profiled in a study of blood T cell dynamics during melanoma immunotherapy. Assay used: immunoSEQ multiplex PCR; TCRdb lists only in-frame clones, some missing. There are 4,300 or so clones in the sample; 78% occur only once, and 55% lies in the top ten. CDR1 and CDR2 from the germline V gene are MNHNS and SASEGT. The length of the CDR3 is 14 residues. V lost 0 bases, J lost 7 bases, and 12 bases lay in between. Stated time point: week 3, after first cycle of checkpoint inhibitor. The V call is TRBV6-1, the J call TRBJ2-5; D might be TRBD1 or TRBD2, each matching 6 bases. This receptor was identified in a human donor with melanoma. The specimen was blood, collected from a patient treated with checkpoint blockade. In DNA, the CDR3 is TGTGCCAGCAGTGAAGCTCAGGGGCGGGGGACCCAGTACTTC. Translation gives CASSEAQGRGTQYF.